Following are 28 T cell receptor beta chains from one sample sequenced in a study of human T cells and chemical hapten exposure. Indicated time point: pre-sensitization, week 0. Described treatment: therapeutic diphenylcyclopropenone sensitization with weekly scalp DPC. TCRdb passed the RACE reads through MiXCR, listing each CDR3 protein once. The data show 300,000 to 400,000 distinct CDR3 sequences, around 5.5% seen once. The sequencing here drew on whole blood, taken in connection with sensitization to the hapten diphenylcyclopropenone (DPC). The receptors here all came from a woman aged 50 to 65 with alopecia areata. Some clones in this sample may be carry-over from other donors' samples.

The table lists this clonotype with many counts. This sequence joins TRBV7-2 and TRBJ2-5; 9 nucleotides align to TRBD2. Germline CDR1 is SGHTA and CDR2 is FQGNSA. The J segment lost 5 bases and the V segment lost 0 bases, leaving 7 bases of the junction unmatched. The CDR3 is 16 amino acids. The CDR3 bases are TGTGCCAGCAGCTTAGCGCAGGCTAGCGGGAAGGAGACCCAGTACTTC. The encoded protein is CASSLAQASGKETQYF.

This clonotype was detected many times. The chain uses TRBV5-5 and TRBJ2-2; no clear D. CDR3 length equals 15 residues. V lost 0 bases to trimming and J lost 2 bases, with 8 bases between them. Germline V gene lookup returns CDR1 SGHKS and CDR2 YYEKEE (reference sequence). This CDR3 is CASSLDSLNTGELFF. CDR3 coding DNA: TGTGCCAGCAGCTTGGATAGCCTAAACACCGGGGAGCTGTTTTTT.

The genes are TRBV29-1 and TRBJ2-1; tentatively, D is TRBD2 (5 bases). The ends were cut back, 2 bases at V and 1 base at J, with 6 bases in the middle. Germline CDR1 SQVTM, CDR2 ANQGSEA. The CDR3 is 13 amino acids. In nucleotides, the CDR3 is TGCAGCGTTGAATTAGCGTCCTACAATGAGCAGTTCTTC. Protein sequence: CSVELASYNEQFF.

This clonotype was counted many times. This rearrangement joins TRBV7-9 to TRBJ1-2; D gene unclear. CDR1 SEHNR and CDR2 FQNEAQ come from the germline V gene (reference sequence). V was clipped by 8 bases and J by 3 bases, with 19 bases between them. The CDR3 sequence is 15 residues long. The CDR3 nucleotides read TGTGCCAGCCCCCACCCGGGCAGCCTCTACTATGGCTACACCTTC. This translates into CASPHPGSLYYGYTF. Full variable domain (rest looked up from reference TRBV7-9 and TRBJ1-2): DTGVSQNPRHKITKRGQNVTFRCDPISEHNRLYWYRQTLGQGPEFLTYFQNEAQLEKSRLLSDRFSAERPKGSFSTLEIQRTEQGDSAMYLCASPHPGSLYYGYTFGSGTRLTVV.

The chain joins TRBV4-3 to TRBJ1-2; D is unresolved. CDR3 length: 15 amino acids. The germline V and J ends were trimmed by 4 bases and 0 bases, with 12 bases remaining between them. From germline, CDR1 is LGHNA and CDR2 YSLEER. The CDR3 reads CASSPTHQANYGYTF. The DNA for the CDR3 is TGCGCCAGCAGCCCCACACACCAAGCTAACTATGGCTACACCTTC.

The sample holds many counts of this clonotype. The chain employs TRBV20-1 and TRBJ2-7; D possibly corresponds to TRBD1 (5 bases). The length of the CDR3 is 15 residues. V dropped 1 base and J dropped 0 bases, with 13 bases sitting between them. Germline CDR1 DFQATT, CDR2 SNEGSKA (reference sequence). This CDR3 is CSARVSKQVSYEQYF. The CDR3 DNA reads as TGCAGTGCTAGAGTATCGAAACAGGTCTCCTACGAGCAGTACTTC.

This clonotype was recorded many times. The chain combines TRBV29-1 with TRBJ1-2; D not certain. V dropped 0 bases and J dropped 4 bases, with 9 bases sitting between them. The germline V gene encodes CDR1 SQVTM and CDR2 ANQGSEA. The length of the CDR3 is 13 residues. CDR3 sequence reads: CSVEENAGYGYTF. CDR3 sequence (DNA): TGCAGCGTTGAAGAAAATGCTGGCTATGGCTACACCTTC.

This clonotype was seen more than once but under ten times. This chain joins TRBV29-1 and TRBJ1-1, with TRBD1 matching over 7 bases. V dropped 7 bases and J dropped 0; count of bases not matched to a gene: 8. The CDR3 covers 14 residues. Germline lookup yields CDR1 SQVTM and CDR2 ANQGSEA. The CDR3 nucleotides are TGCAGCGGAATGACAGGGCAAATGAACACTGAAGCTTTCTTT. Amino acid sequence: CSGMTGQMNTEAFF.

The V gene is TRBV30, the J gene TRBJ2-7; D gene ambiguous. Germline V gene data show CDR1 as GTSNPN and CDR2 as SVGIG (reference sequence). The ends were cut back, 5 bases at V and 2 bases at J, with 7 bases in the middle. This CDR3 spans 11 amino acids. CDR3 residues: CAWGPAYEQYF. CDR3 bases: TGTGCCTGGGGGCCTGCCTACGAGCAGTACTTC.

There are a few counts of this clonotype. This sequence joins TRBV20-1 and TRBJ1-4; 10 bases map to TRBD1. Trimming cost V 8 bases and J 6 bases; bases outside gene matches: 12. This CDR3 has 15 amino acids. The V gene's germline CDR1 is DFQATT and CDR2 SNEGSKA (reference sequence). The CDR3 sequence is CSTSPRGQGYEKLFF. The CDR3 DNA reads as TGCAGTACCTCCCCCCGGGGACAGGGGTATGAAAAACTGTTTTTT.

This clonotype was recorded a few times. The J gene is TRBJ1-3, the V gene TRBV29-1; the D gene is possibly TRBD1 (6 bases). This CDR3 is built from 12 residues. V lost 4 bases, J lost 8 bases, and 12 bases lay in between. CDR1 is SQVTM, CDR2 ANQGSEA, per germline. The CDR3: CSVVLEGDTIYF. The CDR3, as DNA: TGCAGCGTTGTACTGGAGGGGGACACCATATATTTT.

The CDR3 bases are TGCGCCAGCAGTCAAAATCCGGGGGGAGGCACAGATACGCAGTATTTT. As protein: CASSQNPGGGTDTQYF. V gene TRBV4-1 combines with J gene TRBJ2-3; 7 bases line up with TRBD2. CDR1 is MGHRA and CDR2 is YSYEKL in the germline V gene. V gave up 6 bases and J gave up 1 base; unmatched junction bases: 10. The CDR3 loop spans 16 amino acids.

This clonotype was detected a few times. The chain employs TRBV9 and TRBJ2-3; the D gene is possibly TRBD2 (6 bases). Per the germline V gene, CDR1 is SGDLS and CDR2 is YYNGEE. V dropped 3 bases and J dropped 4 bases, with 18 bases sitting between them. The CDR3 loop spans 16 amino acids. CDR3: CASSERGGRDSDTQYF. In DNA, the CDR3 is TGTGCCAGCAGCGAGAGGGGCGGGCGGGACTCAGATACGCAGTATTTT.

This clonotype was recorded many times. The chain carries TRBV6-5 and TRBJ2-2; 8 bases match TRBD2. Germline loops: CDR1 MNHEY, CDR2 SVGAGI. J gave up 7 bases and V 8 bases, and 9 bases lay outside the gene matches. This CDR3 has 14 amino acids. This CDR3 reads CASSWRGVVGELFF. The CDR3 bases are TGTGCCAGCTCCTGGCGGGGGGTAGTCGGGGAGCTGTTTTTT.

This clonotype showed up just a few times. The chain couples TRBV10-3 to TRBJ1-2; the match to TRBD1 covers 11 bases. The CDR3 is 14 residues long. Germline-derived CDR1 and CDR2 are ENHRY and SYGVKD. The trim removed 6 bases at V and 7 bases at J, leaving 7 bases unmatched. The CDR3 nucleotides are TGTGCCATCAGCCCCGAGGGGACAGGGGGTGGCTACACCTTC. Translated, it gives CAISPEGTGGGYTF.

In its sample, this clonotype was seen many times. The chain has TRBV18 and TRBJ2-3; no clear D. This CDR3 is 11 amino acids long. With 5 bases removed from V and 5 bases from J, the gap between germline ends came to 5 bases. Germline V gene data show CDR1 as KGHSH and CDR2 as LQKENI. CDR3 nucleotide sequence: TGTGCCAGCTCAGAACAAGATACGCAGTATTTT. The encoded protein is CASSEQDTQYF.

This clonotype was recorded many times. The chain links TRBV6-1 to TRBJ1-2; no firm D call. Per the germline V gene, CDR1 is MNHNS and CDR2 is SASEGT. This CDR3 spans 15 amino acids. V lost 1 base and J 4 bases, leaving 13 bases between the germline ends. CDR3 region: CASSEDREGGYGYTF. The CDR3 DNA is TGTGCCAGCAGTGAAGATAGGGAGGGTGGCTATGGCTACACCTTC.

The table lists this clonotype with many counts. The chain has TRBV9 and TRBJ2-5; D unclear. V gave up 2 bases and J gave up 3 bases, with 11 bases separating them. This CDR3 is 14 amino acids long. Germline CDR1 is SGDLS and CDR2 is YYNGEE. CDR3: CASSVTLGEETQYF. The CDR3 nucleotides are TGTGCCAGCAGCGTTACTTTGGGTGAAGAGACCCAGTACTTC.

A few counts support this clonotype. The V call is TRBV5-1, the J call TRBJ2-1; 9 positions agree with TRBD1. Trimming removed 3 bases from V and 8 bases from J; junction bases left unmatched: 3. This CDR3 comprises 13 residues. Per the germline V gene, CDR1 is SGHRS and CDR2 is YFSETQ. The CDR3 bases are TGCGCCAGCAGCTGGACAGGGGTCGATGAGCAGTTCTTC. This codes for CASSWTGVDEQFF. Based on the CDR3 plus reference TRBV5-1 and TRBJ2-1, the full variable domain is KAGVTQTPRYLIKTRGQQVTLSCSPISGHRSVSWYQQTPGQGLQFLFEYFSETQRNKGNFPGRFSGRQFSNSRSEMNVSTLELGDSALYLCASSWTGVDEQFFGPGTRLTVL.

The rearrangement links TRBV18 to TRBJ2-1; 14 bases fit TRBD2. The CDR3 sequence is 17 residues long. Trimming cost V 3 bases and J 7 bases; bases outside gene matches: 8. Germline values: CDR1 KGHSH, CDR2 LQKENI. The CDR3 here is CASSPRTSGRKRNEQFF. DNA for the CDR3: TGTGCCAGCTCACCCCGGACTAGCGGGAGGAAAAGGAATGAGCAGTTCTTC.

This clonotype was picked up a small number of times. The V and J genes are TRBV19 and TRBJ2-1; D perhaps matches TRBD1 (7 bases). The V end was cut by 7 bases, the J end by 4 bases, with 17 bases between. Germline values: CDR1 LNHDA, CDR2 SQIVND (reference sequence). The CDR3 sequence is 15 residues long. CDR3 DNA sequence: TGTGCCAGTAAAACCCAGGGGGGCCTGTACAATGAGCAGTTCTTC. Translating gives CASKTQGGLYNEQFF.

This clonotype was recorded at least ten times. J is TRBJ1-1 and V is TRBV20-1; tentatively, D is TRBD1 (6 bases). Per germline, CDR1 DFQATT and CDR2 SNEGSKA (reference sequence). This CDR3 contains 16 residues. V lost 0 bases and J 0 bases, leaving 14 bases between the germline ends. CDR3 amino acids: CSARDNPTGLNTEAFF. The CDR3 nucleotides are TGCAGTGCTAGAGATAACCCGACAGGATTGAACACTGAAGCTTTCTTT.

This clonotype was seen at least ten times. DNA for the CDR3: TGCAGCGTTGACCTTGACTCTGGAAACACCATATATTTT. Protein product: CSVDLDSGNTIYF. The rearrangement uses TRBV29-1 and TRBJ1-3; no clear D. Germline loops: CDR1 SQVTM, CDR2 ANQGSEA. The CDR3 is 13 amino acids. The germline V and J ends were trimmed by 3 bases and 0 bases, with 6 bases remaining between them.

The V gene is TRBV4-3, the J gene TRBJ2-6, with D possibly TRBD2 on 5 matching bases. V was cut by 1 base and J by 0 bases, with 16 bases left in between. CDR1 and CDR2 from the germline V gene are LGHNA and YSLEER. CDR3 length: 19 residues. The chain's CDR3 is CASSQAKGLLISGANVLTF. CDR3 sequence (DNA): TGCGCCAGCAGCCAAGCTAAAGGACTTCTCATCTCTGGGGCCAACGTCCTGACTTTC.

This clonotype has at least ten counts. The CDR3 loop is CSAPDRGRSNTEAFF. CDR3 in DNA: TGCAGTGCTCCCGACAGAGGGAGGTCAAACACTGAAGCTTTCTTT. The chain has TRBV20-1 and TRBJ1-1; perhaps TRBD1 as D (5 bases). V dropped 5 bases and J dropped 2 bases, with 18 bases sitting between them. CDR1 and CDR2 from the germline V gene are DFQATT and SNEGSKA (reference sequence). This CDR3 contains 15 residues.

This clonotype has at least ten counts. The V call is TRBV20-1, the J call TRBJ2-7; 7 bases agree with TRBD2. The CDR3 has 12 residues. The V and J ends lost 7 bases and 0 bases, in that order; junction bases with no gene match: 3. Germline CDR1 and CDR2: DFQATT and SNEGSKA (reference sequence). The CDR3 DNA sequence: TGCAGTGGTCGGGACTACTCCTACGAGCAGTACTTC. Encoded protein: CSGRDYSYEQYF.

This clonotype was counted between two and nine times. V gene TRBV2 combines with J gene TRBJ1-4; tentatively, D is TRBD1 (5 bases). This CDR3 is 15 amino acids long. CDR1 is SNHLY, CDR2 FYNNEI, per germline. Trimming removed 4 bases from V and 0 bases from J, with 9 bases in between. DNA for the CDR3: TGTGCCAGCAGTGCTGACAGATCAACTAATGAAAAACTGTTTTTT. It translates to CASSADRSTNEKLFF.

The chain combines TRBV3-1 with TRBJ1-6; 7 positions match TRBD1. The CDR3 has 15 amino acids. CDR1 LGHDT and CDR2 YNNKEL come from the germline V gene (reference sequence). V was clipped by 6 bases and J by 5 bases; unmatched bases: 7. CDR3 region: CASRPGQENNSPLHF. For the CDR3, the DNA is TGTGCCAGCAGACCCGGACAGGAGAATAATTCACCCCTCCACTTT.